In its sample, the clone carrying this T cell receptor (beta chain) was seen a few times. The antigen is not known. This entry belongs to a study of T cell responses to AZD1222 COVID-19 vaccine. The table came from immunoSEQ multiplex PCR; TCRdb's copy has only in-frame clones and leaves some out. This sample yields about 180,000 clones, of which 85% to 95% are seen a single time; roughly 2% belongs to the top ten. Points from the study as a whole: Donors were mostly white British, more females; clonal diversity possibly underestimated.

The CDR3 covers 12 residues. Trimming removed 8 bases at V and 1 base at J, with 9 bases between. The germline V gene encodes CDR1 MNHEY and CDR2 SVGAGI. This chain uses TRBV6-5 with TRBJ2-7; D perhaps matches TRBD1 (6 bases). This TCR was recovered from an adult who received the AZD1222 COVID-19 vaccine. Sequenced here: peripheral blood, sampled 28 days after the second AZD1222 dose. The CDR3 nucleotides are TGTGCCAGCTCGGACAGTTCCTACGAGCAGTACTTC. Its protein is CASSDSSYEQYF.